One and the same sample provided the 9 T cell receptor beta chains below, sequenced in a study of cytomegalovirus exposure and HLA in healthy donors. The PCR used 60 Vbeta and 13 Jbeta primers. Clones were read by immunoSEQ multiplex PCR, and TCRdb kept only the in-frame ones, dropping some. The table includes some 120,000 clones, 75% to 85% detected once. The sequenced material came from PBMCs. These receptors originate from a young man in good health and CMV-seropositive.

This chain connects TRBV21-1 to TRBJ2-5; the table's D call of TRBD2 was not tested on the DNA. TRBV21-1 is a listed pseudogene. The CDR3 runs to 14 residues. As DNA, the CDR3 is TGTGCCAGCAGCCGGGATCGGCTGTGGGAGACCCAGTACTTC. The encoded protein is CASSRDRLWETQYF.

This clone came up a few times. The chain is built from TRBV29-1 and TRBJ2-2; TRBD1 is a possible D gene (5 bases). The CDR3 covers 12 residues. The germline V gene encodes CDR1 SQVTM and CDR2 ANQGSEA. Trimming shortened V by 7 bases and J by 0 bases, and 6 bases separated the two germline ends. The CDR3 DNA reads TGCAGCGGACAGACGAACACCGGGGAGCTGTTTTTT. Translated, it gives CSGQTNTGELFF.

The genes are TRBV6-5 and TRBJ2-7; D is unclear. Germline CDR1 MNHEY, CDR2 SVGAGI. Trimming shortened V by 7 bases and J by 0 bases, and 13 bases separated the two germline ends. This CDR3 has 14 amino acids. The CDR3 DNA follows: TGTGCCAGCACCCCCGCGTTCTCCTCCTACGAGCAGTACTTC. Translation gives CASTPAFSSYEQYF.

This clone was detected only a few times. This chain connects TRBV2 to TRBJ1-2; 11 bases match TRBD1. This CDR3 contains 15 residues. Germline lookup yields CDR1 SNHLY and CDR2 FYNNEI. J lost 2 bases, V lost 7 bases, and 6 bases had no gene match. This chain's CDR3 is CASTSGTGGNYGYTF. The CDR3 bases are TGTGCCAGCACCTCCGGGACAGGGGGGAACTATGGCTACACCTTC.

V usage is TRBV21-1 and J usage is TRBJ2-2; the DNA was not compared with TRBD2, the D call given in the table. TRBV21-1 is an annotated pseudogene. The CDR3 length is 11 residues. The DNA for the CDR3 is TGTGCCAGCCGCGACACCGGGGAGCTGTTTTTT. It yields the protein CASRDTGELFF.

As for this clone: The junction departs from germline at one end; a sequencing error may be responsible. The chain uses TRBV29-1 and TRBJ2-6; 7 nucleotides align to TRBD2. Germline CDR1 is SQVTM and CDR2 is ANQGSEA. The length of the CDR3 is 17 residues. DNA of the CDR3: TGCAGCGTTGATGGCGGGACTACCTACTCTGGGGCCAACGGCCTGACTTTC. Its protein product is CSVDGGTTYSGANGLTF.

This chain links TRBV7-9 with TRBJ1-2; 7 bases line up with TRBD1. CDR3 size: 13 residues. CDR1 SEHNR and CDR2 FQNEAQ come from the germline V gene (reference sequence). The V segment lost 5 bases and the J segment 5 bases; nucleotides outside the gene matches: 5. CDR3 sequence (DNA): TGTGCCAGCAGCGAGGGACAGACATATGGCTACACCTTC. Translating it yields CASSEGQTYGYTF.

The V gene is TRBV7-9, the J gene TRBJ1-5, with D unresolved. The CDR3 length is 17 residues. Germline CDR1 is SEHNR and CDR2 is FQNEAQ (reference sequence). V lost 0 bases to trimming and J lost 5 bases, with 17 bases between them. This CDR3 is CASSLAPPGVGDQPQHF. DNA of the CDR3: TGTGCCAGCAGCTTAGCCCCCCCGGGTGTCGGGGATCAGCCCCAGCATTTT.

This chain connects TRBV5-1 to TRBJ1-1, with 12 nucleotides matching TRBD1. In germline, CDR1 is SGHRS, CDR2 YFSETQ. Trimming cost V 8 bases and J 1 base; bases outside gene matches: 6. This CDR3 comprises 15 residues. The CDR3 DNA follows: TGCGCCAGTGGGACAGGGGGCGGCGGGAACACTGAAGCTTTCTTT. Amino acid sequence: CASGTGGGGNTEAFF.